This TCR beta chain emerged from a study of T cells in Graves' hyperthyroidism and ophthalmopathy. Amplification targeted TCR beta CDR3 regions from RNA transcripts. TCR CDR3 underwent first-round RT-PCR with the HTBI primer set. TCRdb processed the multiplex PCR reads anew with MiXCR; each CDR3 protein has one entry. Of fewer than 450,000 distinct CDR3 sequences detected, 17% appear once; the ten largest clones hold roughly a third. The CDR3 extends over 15 amino acids. The V end lost 1 base, the J end lost 5 bases, and 15 bases lay between the germline ends. Looked up from germline, CDR1 is SEHNR and CDR2 is FQNEAQ (reference sequence). Diagnosis rested on symptoms, serum thyroxine and TRAb, thyroid ultrasound, and orbital computed tomography.

This sequence originates from a woman aged 25 to 45 with Graves' hyperthyroidism that later progressed to Graves' ophthalmopathy. Sample: blood. The chain combines TRBV7-9 with TRBJ2-7; D remains unclear. The CDR3 DNA follows: TGTGCCAGCAGCTTAGACGGGTATGTGGGTAACGAGCAGTACTTC. It yields the protein CASSLDGYVGNEQYF.